This TCR beta chain was obtained from a study of T cells after yellow fever vaccination. Whole-study context: Fractions of low cell number were prepared using SMART-Seq v4 Ultra Low Input.

V dropped 4 bases and J dropped 8; count of bases not matched to a gene: 18. Germline V gene data show CDR1 as SGHAT and CDR2 as FQNNGV. This CDR3 has 19 amino acids. TCRdb passed the 5' RACE reads through MiXCR, listing each CDR3 protein once. The table lists some 110,000 distinct CDR3 sequences, around 7.7% of them singletons. This clonotype was recorded many times. The specimen was CD4+ T cells sorted from PBMCs, collected about 10 days after the first yellow fever vaccination. This receptor was obtained from a man aged 18 to 29 who received the YFV17D yellow fever vaccine. The rearrangement links TRBV11-2 to TRBJ2-3, with 13 positions matching TRBD2. CDR3 coding DNA: TGTGCCAGCAGCTCCCTGAGGGGGGGACTAGCGGGACATTCGGGTACGCAGTATTTT. This translates into CASSSLRGGLAGHSGTQYF.